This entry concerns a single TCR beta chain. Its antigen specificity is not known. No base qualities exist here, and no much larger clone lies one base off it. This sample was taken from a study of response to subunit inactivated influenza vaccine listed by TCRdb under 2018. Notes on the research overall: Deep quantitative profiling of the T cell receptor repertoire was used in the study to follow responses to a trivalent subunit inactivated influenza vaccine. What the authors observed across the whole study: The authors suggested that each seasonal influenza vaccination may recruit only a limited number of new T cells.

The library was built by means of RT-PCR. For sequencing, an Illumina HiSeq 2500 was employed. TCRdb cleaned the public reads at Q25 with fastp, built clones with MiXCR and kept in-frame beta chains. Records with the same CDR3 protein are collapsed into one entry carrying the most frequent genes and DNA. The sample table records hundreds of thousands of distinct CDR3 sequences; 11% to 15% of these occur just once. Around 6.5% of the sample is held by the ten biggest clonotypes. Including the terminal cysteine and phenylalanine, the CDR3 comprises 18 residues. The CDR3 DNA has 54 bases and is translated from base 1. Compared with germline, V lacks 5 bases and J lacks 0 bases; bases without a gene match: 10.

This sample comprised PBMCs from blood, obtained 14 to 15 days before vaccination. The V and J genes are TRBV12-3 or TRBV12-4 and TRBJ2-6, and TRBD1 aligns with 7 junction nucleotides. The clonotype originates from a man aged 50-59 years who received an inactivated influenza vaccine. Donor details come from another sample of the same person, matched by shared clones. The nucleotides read TGTGCCAGCAGTATAACCGGGACAGTTGTCTCTGGGGCCAACGTCCTGACTTTC. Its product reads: CASSITGTVVSGANVLTF.